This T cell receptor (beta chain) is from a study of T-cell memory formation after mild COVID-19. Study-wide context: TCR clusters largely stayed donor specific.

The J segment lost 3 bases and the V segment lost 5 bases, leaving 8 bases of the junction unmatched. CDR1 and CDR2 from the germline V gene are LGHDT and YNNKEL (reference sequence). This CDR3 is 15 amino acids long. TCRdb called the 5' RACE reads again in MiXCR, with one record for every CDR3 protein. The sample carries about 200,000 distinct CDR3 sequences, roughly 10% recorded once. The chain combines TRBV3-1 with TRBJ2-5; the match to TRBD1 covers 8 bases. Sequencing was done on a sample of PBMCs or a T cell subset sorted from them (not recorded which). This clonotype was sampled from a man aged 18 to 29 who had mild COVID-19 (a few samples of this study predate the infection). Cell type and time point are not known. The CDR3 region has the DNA TGTGCCAGCAGCACCCAGGACAGGGCAAAAGAGACCCAGTACTTC. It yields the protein CASSTQDRAKETQYF.